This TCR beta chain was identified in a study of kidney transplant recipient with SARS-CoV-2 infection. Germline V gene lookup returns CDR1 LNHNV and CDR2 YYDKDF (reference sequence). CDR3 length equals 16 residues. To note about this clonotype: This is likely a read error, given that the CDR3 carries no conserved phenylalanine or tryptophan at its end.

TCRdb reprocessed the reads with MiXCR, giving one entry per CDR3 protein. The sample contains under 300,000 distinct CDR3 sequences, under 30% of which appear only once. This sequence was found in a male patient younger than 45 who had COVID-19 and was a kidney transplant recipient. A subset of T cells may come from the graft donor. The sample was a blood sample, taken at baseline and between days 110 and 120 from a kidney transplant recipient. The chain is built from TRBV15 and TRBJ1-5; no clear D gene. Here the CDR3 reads CATSSLHGDSNQPQHL. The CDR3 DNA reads TGTGCCACCAGCAGCTTACATGGGGATAGCAATCAACCCCAGCATCTT.